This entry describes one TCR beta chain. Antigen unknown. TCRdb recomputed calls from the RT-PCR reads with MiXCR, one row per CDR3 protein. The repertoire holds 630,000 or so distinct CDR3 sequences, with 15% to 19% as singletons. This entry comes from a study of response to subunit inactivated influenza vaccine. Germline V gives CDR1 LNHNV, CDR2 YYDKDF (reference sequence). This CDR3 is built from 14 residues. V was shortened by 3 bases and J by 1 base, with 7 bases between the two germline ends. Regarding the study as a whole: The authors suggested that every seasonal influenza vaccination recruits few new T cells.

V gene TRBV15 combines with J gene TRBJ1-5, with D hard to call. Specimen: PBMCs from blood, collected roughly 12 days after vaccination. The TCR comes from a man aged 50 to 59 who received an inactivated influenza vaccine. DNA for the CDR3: TGTGCCACCAGCAGTCCGGAAAGCAATCAGCCCCAGCATTTT. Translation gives CATSSPESNQPQHF.